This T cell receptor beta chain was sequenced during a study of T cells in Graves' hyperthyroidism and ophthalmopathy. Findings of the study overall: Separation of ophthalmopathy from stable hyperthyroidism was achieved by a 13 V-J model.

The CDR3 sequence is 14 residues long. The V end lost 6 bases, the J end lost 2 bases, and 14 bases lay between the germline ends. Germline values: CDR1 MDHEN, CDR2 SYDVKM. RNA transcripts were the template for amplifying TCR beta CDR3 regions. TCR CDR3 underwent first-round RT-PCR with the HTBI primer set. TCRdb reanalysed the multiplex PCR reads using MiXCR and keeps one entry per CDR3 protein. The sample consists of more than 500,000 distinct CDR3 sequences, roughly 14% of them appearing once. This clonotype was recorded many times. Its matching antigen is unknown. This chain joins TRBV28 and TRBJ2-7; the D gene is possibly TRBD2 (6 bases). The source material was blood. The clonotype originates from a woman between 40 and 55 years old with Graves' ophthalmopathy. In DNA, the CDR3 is TGTGCCAGCAGCACCGGGACTCCAACCTACGAGCAGTACTTC. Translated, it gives CASSTGTPTYEQYF.